These 8 T cell receptor beta chains were all obtained from the same sample, sequenced in a study of CD8 T cells in Susac syndrome. Reverse transcription used roughly 0.5 to 1 ug RNA and random hexamers. Each CDR3 protein is one row after TCRdb ran MiXCR on the immunoSEQ multiplex PCR reads. The table records about 75,000 distinct CDR3 sequences, approximately 93% of them present only once. The sample taken for sequencing was CD8+ T cells from PBMCs. The receptors come from a human donor with Susac syndrome.

This sequence joins TRBV20-1 and TRBJ1-4; no definite D call. V lost 1 base, J lost 1 base, and 16 bases lay in between. There are 17 residues in the CDR3. The germline CDR1 and CDR2 sequences are DFQATT and SNEGSKA (reference sequence). CDR3: CSARGTDPSLTNEKLFF. The CDR3 DNA follows: TGCAGTGCTAGAGGGACGGATCCATCCTTAACTAATGAAAAACTGTTTTTT.

This clonotype came up once. The rearrangement joins TRBV7-9 to TRBJ2-5; the D gene is possibly TRBD1 (5 bases). Germline V gene sequence: CDR1 SEHNR, CDR2 FQNEAQ (reference sequence). This CDR3 region has 13 residues. V lost 2 bases and J lost 3, with 7 bases in between. CDR3 region: CASSLKGEETQYF. The CDR3 DNA follows: TGTGCCAGCAGCTTAAAAGGGGAAGAGACCCAGTACTTC.

The gene calls are TRBV2 and TRBJ2-4; D unresolved. Germline values: CDR1 SNHLY, CDR2 FYNNEI. This CDR3 has 15 amino acids. V lost 2 bases, J lost 1 base, and 9 bases lay in between. CDR3 coding DNA: TGTGCCAGCAGTGAATACTCGCAGGCCAAAAACATTCAGTACTTC. It is translated as CASSEYSQAKNIQYF.

This rearrangement joins TRBV15 to TRBJ1-5, with 9 nucleotides matching TRBD1. V lost 4 bases and J lost 3; bases outside the gene matches: 4. The CDR3 consists of 15 residues. The germline V gene encodes CDR1 LNHNV and CDR2 YYDKDF (reference sequence). The CDR3 DNA follows: TGTGCCACCAGCACGGACAGGGGCCTCAATCAGCCCCAGCATTTT. Its protein is CATSTDRGLNQPQHF.

This chain uses TRBV28 with TRBJ1-6; 7 nucleotides line up with TRBD1. CDR1 is MDHEN, CDR2 SYDVKM, per germline. The CDR3 covers 10 residues. DNA of the CDR3: TGTGCAGGGGGCAGGTCACCCCTCCACTTT. Translation gives CAGGRSPLHF. The complete variable domain, with remaining parts taken from reference TRBV28 and TRBJ1-6, reads DVKVTQSSRYLVKRTGEKVFLECVQDMDHENMFWYRQDPGLGLRLIYFSYDVKMKEKGDIPEGYSVSREKKERFSLILESASTNQTSMYLCAGGRSPLHFGNGTRLTVT.

V gene TRBV4-3 combines with J gene TRBJ2-3; D gene uncertain. The CDR3 is made up of 12 amino acids. CDR1 and CDR2 (germline): LGHNA, YSLEER. V shed 1 base and J shed 4 bases, with 3 bases lying between them. The CDR3 spells CASSQVADTQYF. The CDR3 DNA reads TGCGCCAGCAGCCAAGTGGCAGATACGCAGTATTTT.

The chain recombines TRBV6-2 or TRBV6-3 with TRBJ1-1; D not resolved. CDR1 MNHEY and CDR2 SVGEGT come from the germline V gene. This CDR3 spans 11 amino acids. The V end was cut by 7 bases, the J end by 6 bases, with 9 bases between. The DNA of the CDR3 is TGTGCCAGCATCGGGATCCCTGAAGCTTTCTTT. Translated, it gives CASIGIPEAFF.

The chain has TRBV19 and TRBJ1-5; possible D gene TRBD1, 5 bases. CDR3 length: 15 residues. CDR1 and CDR2 (germline): LNHDA, SQIVND (reference sequence). Trimming pared 3 bases from V and 11 bases from J, leaving 20 bases between. The CDR3, as DNA: TGTGCCAGTAGTATCGGGGGTGAGGGCACTTGGTCCCAGCATTTT. It is translated as CASSIGGEGTWSQHF.